These 7 T cell receptor beta chains originate from one sample sequenced in a study of T cells in Graves' hyperthyroidism and ophthalmopathy. Amplification targeted TCR beta CDR3 regions from RNA transcripts. HTBI primers were the set used in a first-round RT-PCR of the TCR CDR3. Each CDR3 protein is one row after TCRdb ran MiXCR on the multiplex PCR reads. The sample has fewer than 900,000 distinct CDR3 sequences, over 15% seen once. Sequenced material: blood. The receptors derive from a man aged 18 to 29 with Graves' hyperthyroidism.

This clonotype was detected ten times or more. This rearrangement joins TRBV11-3 to TRBJ2-7; 9 bases are a match to TRBD1. Trimming at V came to 5 bases and at J to 5 bases, leaving 7 bases not matched to a gene. The V gene's germline CDR1 is SGHNT and CDR2 YENEEA. This CDR3 has 14 residues. CDR3 nucleotide sequence: TGTGCCAGCAGCCAGAGGGGACAGGGCGACGAGCAGTACTTC. This sequence encodes CASSQRGQGDEQYF.

Many counts were recorded for this clonotype. The genes are TRBV7-6 and TRBJ2-5, with D hard to call. Trimming shortened V by 1 base and J by 4 bases, and 16 bases separated the two germline ends. Germline V gene lookup returns CDR1 SGHVS and CDR2 FNYEAQ. The CDR3 runs to 16 residues. The CDR3 DNA sequence: TGTGCCAGCAGCTTAGAGGGCCCCTCGAGGCGAGAGACCCAGTACTTC. It specifies CASSLEGPSRRETQYF. The full variable domain, in which reference TRBV7-6 and TRBJ2-5 provide the parts outside the CDR3, is GAGVSQSPRYKVTKRGQDVALRCDPISGHVSLYWYRQALGQGPEFLTYFNYEAQQDKSGLPNDRFSAERPEGSISTLTIQRTEQRDSAMYRCASSLEGPSRRETQYFGPGTRLLVL.

Ten or more counts support this clonotype. This sequence joins TRBV2 and TRBJ2-5; 7 nucleotides line up with TRBD2. V shed 9 bases, J shed 2 bases, and the junction held 6 bases outside the gene matches. CDR1 is SNHLY and CDR2 is FYNNEI in the germline V gene. CDR3 length equals 13 residues. The CDR3 spells CARRPSGQETQYF. The CDR3 bases are TGTGCCAGGAGACCTAGCGGTCAAGAGACCCAGTACTTC.

This clonotype occurred many times. This sequence joins TRBV20-1 and TRBJ2-3; TRBD2 matches 10 bases. The length of the CDR3 is 17 residues. Germline V gene data show CDR1 as DFQATT and CDR2 as SNEGSKA (reference sequence). V gave up 3 bases and J gave up 5 bases; unmatched junction bases: 14. The CDR3 region is CSASSGTVASGGDTQYF. The CDR3 DNA follows: TGCAGTGCTAGCTCCGGTACAGTCGCTAGCGGGGGAGATACGCAGTATTTT.

The chain employs TRBV18 and TRBJ2-2; D gene ambiguous. Germline assignment: CDR1 KGHSH and CDR2 LQKENI. The CDR3 totals 14 residues. The ends were cut back, 1 base at V and 2 bases at J, with 5 bases in the middle. CDR3 region: CASSPRLNTGELFF. The CDR3 nucleotides are TGTGCCAGCTCACCACGGCTAAACACCGGGGAGCTGTTTTTT.

This clonotype was seen at least ten times. The rearrangement uses TRBV7-2 and TRBJ2-7; 8 nucleotides align to TRBD2. The CDR3 consists of 14 residues. Trimming at V came to 1 base and at J to 3 bases, leaving 2 bases not matched to a gene. Germline values: CDR1 SGHTA, CDR2 FQGNSA. Here the CDR3 DNA reads TGTGCCAGCAGCTTAGATCTAGCGGGCTACGAGCAGTACTTC. It is translated as CASSLDLAGYEQYF.

This clonotype showed up many times. The V and J genes are TRBV28 and TRBJ2-6; D may be TRBD2 (5 bases). The CDR3 covers 16 residues. CDR1 is MDHEN and CDR2 is SYDVKM in the germline V gene. The V end was cut by 4 bases, the J end by 4 bases, with 14 bases between. The CDR3 DNA reads as TGTGCCAGCAGTTCGGGGTCCGTCTTGGGGGCCAACGTCCTGACTTTC. Residues: CASSSGSVLGANVLTF.